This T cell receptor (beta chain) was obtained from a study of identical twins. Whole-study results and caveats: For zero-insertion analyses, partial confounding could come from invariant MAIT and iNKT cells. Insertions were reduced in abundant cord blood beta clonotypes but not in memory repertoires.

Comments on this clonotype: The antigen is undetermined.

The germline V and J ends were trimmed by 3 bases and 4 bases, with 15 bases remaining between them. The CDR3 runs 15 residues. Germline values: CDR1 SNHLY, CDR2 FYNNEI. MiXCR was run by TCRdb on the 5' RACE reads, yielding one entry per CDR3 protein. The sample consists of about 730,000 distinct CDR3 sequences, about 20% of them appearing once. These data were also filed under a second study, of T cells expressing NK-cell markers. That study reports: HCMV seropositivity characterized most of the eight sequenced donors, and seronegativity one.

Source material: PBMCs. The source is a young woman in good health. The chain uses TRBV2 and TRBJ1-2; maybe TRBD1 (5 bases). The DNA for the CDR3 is TGTGCCAGCAGTGATGGCTCGCGGGGGAGCTATGGCTACACCTTC. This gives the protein CASSDGSRGSYGYTF. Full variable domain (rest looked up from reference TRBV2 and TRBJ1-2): EPEVTQTPSHQVTQMGQEVILRCVPISNHLYFYWYRQILGQKVEFLVSFYNNEISEKSEIFDDQFSVERPDGSNFTLKIRSTKLEDSAMYFCASSDGSRGSYGYTFGSGTRLTVV.